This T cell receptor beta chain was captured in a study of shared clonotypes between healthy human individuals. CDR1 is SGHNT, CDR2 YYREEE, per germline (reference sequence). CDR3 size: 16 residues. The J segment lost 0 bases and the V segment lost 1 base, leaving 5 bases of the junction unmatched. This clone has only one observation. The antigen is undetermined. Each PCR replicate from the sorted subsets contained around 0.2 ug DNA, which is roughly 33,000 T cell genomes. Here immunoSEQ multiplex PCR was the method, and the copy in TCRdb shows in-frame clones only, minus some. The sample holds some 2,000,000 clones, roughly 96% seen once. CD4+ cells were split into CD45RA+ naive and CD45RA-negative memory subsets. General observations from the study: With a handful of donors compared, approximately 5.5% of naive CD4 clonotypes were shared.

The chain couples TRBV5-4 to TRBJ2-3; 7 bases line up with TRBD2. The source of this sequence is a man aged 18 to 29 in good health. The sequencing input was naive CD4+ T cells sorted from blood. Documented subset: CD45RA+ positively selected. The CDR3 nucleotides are TGTGCCAGCAGCTTGAGGGTGGGGGGGAGCACAGATACGCAGTATTTT. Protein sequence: CASSLRVGGSTDTQYF.